This T cell receptor beta chain emerged from a study of T cells after yellow fever vaccination. Findings of the study overall: Weaker, the secondary response peaked sooner, at day 5 versus 15. Booster sampling recovered most clones from primary vaccination (around 96% CD4, roughly 90% CD8).

TCRdb reprocessed the 5' RACE reads with MiXCR, giving one entry per CDR3 protein. The table records 250,000 to 350,000 distinct CDR3 sequences, about 6.6% of them present only once. As for this clonotype: Its antigen remains unknown. Since a much larger clone is just one base distant, this may be a read error.

From germline, CDR1 is SGHTA and CDR2 FQGTGA. CDR3 length equals 12 residues. The receptor's source is a man between 18 and 35 years old who received the YFV17D yellow fever vaccine. The specimen was PBMCs, collected 35 to 50 days after the first yellow fever vaccination. The V gene is TRBV7-3, the J gene TRBJ2-3; D tentatively fits TRBD1 or TRBD2 (5 bases each). CDR3 region: CAGSSGRDTQYF. CDR3 nucleotides: TGTGCCGGCAGCTCGGGGCGAGATACGCAGTATTTT.